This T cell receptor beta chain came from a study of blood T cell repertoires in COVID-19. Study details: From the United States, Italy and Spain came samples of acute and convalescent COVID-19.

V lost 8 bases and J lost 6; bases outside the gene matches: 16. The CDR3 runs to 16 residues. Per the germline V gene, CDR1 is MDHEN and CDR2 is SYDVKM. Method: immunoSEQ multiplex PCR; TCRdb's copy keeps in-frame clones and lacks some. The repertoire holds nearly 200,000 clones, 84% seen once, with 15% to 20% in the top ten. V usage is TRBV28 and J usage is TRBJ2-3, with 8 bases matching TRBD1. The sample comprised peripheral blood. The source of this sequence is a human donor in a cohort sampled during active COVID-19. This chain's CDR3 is CASLPGGAGVLDTQYF. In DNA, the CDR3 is TGTGCCAGCTTGCCAGGGGGCGCTGGGGTATTGGATACGCAGTATTTT. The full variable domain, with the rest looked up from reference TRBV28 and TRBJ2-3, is DVKVTQSSRYLVKRTGEKVFLECVQDMDHENMFWYRQDPGLGLRLIYFSYDVKMKEKGDIPEGYSVSREKKERFSLILESASTNQTSMYLCASLPGGAGVLDTQYFGPGTRLTVL.